This paragraph covers one T cell receptor beta chain sequence. Its specificity is unknown. This entry belongs to a study of early T cells in non-severe SARS-CoV-2 infection. Study results and caveats: Comparison of clonotypes with VDJdb favored anti-spike CD8 responses while missing private and CD4 specificities.

The germline V and J ends were trimmed by 3 bases and 4 bases, with 11 bases remaining between them. Germline loops: CDR1 SGHTA, CDR2 FQGTGA. CDR3 length equals 14 residues. The library protocol tagged individual cDNA molecules with unique molecular identifiers. Each CDR3 protein gets one entry after TCRdb re-called the 5' RACE reads with MiXCR. Here the sample spans about 52,000 distinct CDR3 sequences, roughly 8% being singletons. V gene TRBV7-3 combines with J gene TRBJ2-3; D not resolved. This TCR derives from an adult who was a healthcare worker with PCR-confirmed SARS-CoV-2 infection or an uninfected control (not recorded which). Source material: whole blood. The CDR3 is CASSLGYGADTQYF. The CDR3 nucleotides are TGTGCCAGCAGCTTGGGGTACGGCGCAGATACGCAGTATTTT. The whole variable domain, filled in from reference TRBV7-3 and TRBJ2-3, reads GAGVSQTPSNKVTEKGKYVELRCDPISGHTALYWYRQSLGQGPEFLIYFQGTGAADDSGLPNDRFFAVRPEGSVSTLKIQRTERGDSAVYLCASSLGYGADTQYFGPGTRLTVL.